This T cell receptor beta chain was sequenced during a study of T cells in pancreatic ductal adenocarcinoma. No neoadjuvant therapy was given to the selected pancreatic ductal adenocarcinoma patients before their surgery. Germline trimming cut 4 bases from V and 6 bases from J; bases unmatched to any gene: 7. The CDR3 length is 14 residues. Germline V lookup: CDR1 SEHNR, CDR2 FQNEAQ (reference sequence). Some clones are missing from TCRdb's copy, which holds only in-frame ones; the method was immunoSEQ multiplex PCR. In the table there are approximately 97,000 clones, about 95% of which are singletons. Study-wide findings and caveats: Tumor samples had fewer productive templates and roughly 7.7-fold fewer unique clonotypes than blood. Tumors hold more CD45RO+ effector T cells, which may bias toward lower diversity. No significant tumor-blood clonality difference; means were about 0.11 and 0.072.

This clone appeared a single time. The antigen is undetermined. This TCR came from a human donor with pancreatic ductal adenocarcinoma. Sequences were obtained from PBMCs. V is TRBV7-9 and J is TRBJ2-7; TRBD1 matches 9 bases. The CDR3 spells CASSWTGESGEQYF. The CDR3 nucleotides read TGTGCCAGCAGCTGGACAGGGGAAAGTGGCGAGCAGTACTTC.